This T cell receptor (beta chain) originates from a study of T cells in Graves' hyperthyroidism and ophthalmopathy. The wider study: Before treatment of any kind, peripheral blood was taken at initial diagnosis. Overall study results and limits: The blood repertoire included most of the expanded thyroid clonotypes above 0.001.

The investigators amplified TCR beta CDR3 regions from RNA transcripts. The TCR CDR3 was amplified in a first-round RT-PCR using the HTBI primer set. TCRdb used MiXCR to reprocess the multiplex PCR reads, holding one entry per CDR3 protein. The table lists around 300,000 distinct CDR3 sequences, around 15% of them singletons. Investigators excluded patients with uncontrolled infection, other autoimmune disease, pregnancy or lactation. The diagnoses drew upon clinical symptoms, serum thyroxine and TRAb, thyroid ultrasound and orbital computed tomography. There are many counts of this clonotype. The antigen is unknown. The receptor's source is a woman aged 45-65 years with Graves' hyperthyroidism that later progressed to Graves' ophthalmopathy. The sample was blood.

CDR3 in amino acids: CASSLGTYNEQFF. CDR3 in DNA: TGTGCCAGCAGCTTAGGCACCTACAATGAGCAGTTCTTC. V is TRBV7-2 and J is TRBJ2-1; D gene unclear. The CDR3 is 13 amino acids. V gave up 1 base and J gave up 2 bases, with 3 bases separating them. CDR1 is SGHTA, CDR2 FQGNSA, per germline.